This T cell receptor beta chain is drawn from a study of T cell responses to AZD1222 COVID-19 vaccine. Sequenced by immunoSEQ multiplex PCR; TCRdb stores in-frame clones only, minus some. Seen here are about 180,000 clones, 80% to 95% observed once, and the top ten hold more than 1.5%. Germline V gene data show CDR1 as SGHRS and CDR2 as YFSETQ. The CDR3 loop spans 12 amino acids. Trimming took off 4 bases at V and 7 bases at J, with 11 bases between the two ends. General observations from the study: Rises in breadth and depth of Spike-specific TCRs came after two AZD1222 doses.

Details on this clone: What it binds is unknown.

The TCR originated in an adult who received the AZD1222 COVID-19 vaccine. The input for sequencing was peripheral blood, taken 28 days after the second AZD1222 dose. The chain joins TRBV5-1 to TRBJ1-2; maybe TRBD1 (5 bases). The CDR3 protein is CASSPGAGGYTF. The CDR3 nucleotides read TGCGCCAGCAGCCCCGGGGCCGGTGGCTACACCTTC.